This T cell receptor beta chain was observed in a study of blood T cell repertoires in COVID-19 (TCRdb year 2020). Concerning the study at large: Collaborator samples came from the United States, Italy and Spain and covered acute and convalescent phases of COVID-19. The samples were drawn from the first 160 participants of the ongoing ImmuneRACE study and from under 1,500 subjects provided by 6 global collaborators. The sample metadata nearly always contained a de-identified subject ID, COVID-19 status, age in years and sex. The prospective study material was composed of cDNA or gDNA derived from T cells, B-cell-depleted T cells, or PBMCs. The repertoires were released in a freely available public database meant as a resource for research on the immune response to SARS-CoV-2. Where available, HLA class I and class II types were obtained from metadata supplied by the sample provider rather than from assay-based typing. Subjects who had been exposed to COVID-19, were actively infected with it, or had recovered from it provided the deeply sampled blood TCRbeta repertoires that made up the dataset. Here is what the overall study found, with its caveats: The quantity of clinical and demographic metadata differed by source and by participant and was supplied without curation.

Deletion took 0 bases off V and 5 bases off J, with a span of 15 bases between the germline ends. CDR1 MGHRA and CDR2 YSYEKL are derived from the germline V gene. The CDR3, cysteine through phenylalanine, is 16 amino acids long. Left in the record is the CDR3 DNA by itself, 48 bases read in frame from the first base. In the prospective study, participants were roughly 18 to 100 years old, resided in about two dozen geographic areas of the United States, and were enrolled through a virtual design. Cohort assignment in the prospective study relied on participant-reported clinical history from a screening survey and a study questionnaire. ImmuneRACE Cohort 3 recovered participants were defined by two consecutive negative NP/OP PCR tests, healthcare professional clearance, or symptom resolution. Mobile phlebotomists in the prospective study collected whole blood, serum and a nasopharyngeal or oropharyngeal swab from every participant. Over a roughly 2-month period, participants in the prospective study had the option of providing additional blood draws and questionnaires. Blood samples from the prospective study were shipped frozen or at room temperature prior to DNA extraction.

The immunoSEQ Assay, a bias-controlled multiplex PCR, was used to amplify TCRbeta CDR3 regions from genomic DNA. The study's processing was this. Nucleated cell counts per sample were estimated from amplification of reference gene primers within the assay. To quantify the absolute abundance of each unique TCRbeta CDR3 rearrangement, sequence reads were collapsed and filtered. For each sample, productive Simpson clonality was calculated as the square root of Simpson's diversity index over productive rearrangements. This is the immuneACCESS table as TCRdb keeps it, with only in-frame sequences that have V and J called. A part of the clones is gone; compared with another copy, unresolved V genes explain less than half, and the rest is unexplained. V and J calls and clone size are given by that table; D and trimming were obtained from the DNA. The sample table records roughly 160,000 clones; about 80% of these occur just once. Jointly, the top ten make up 8% to 13% of the sample.

As for this clone: Its recognized antigen is unknown. Per-nucleotide qualities are absent, and no much larger clonotype sits a single base away.

What was sequenced was PBMCs or T cells enriched from blood (not recorded which). The rearranged segments are TRBV4-1 and TRBJ2-3; TRBD2 is a weak D gene call, 6 bases matching. The source is a man aged 50-60 years who had recovered from COVID-19. The CDR3 region reads CASSQEARQGGDTQYF. The DNA is TGCGCCAGCAGCCAAGAAGCTAGGCAGGGAGGAGATACGCAGTATTTT.